This TCR beta chain appears in the sequencing data of a study of blood T cell repertoires in COVID-19. V lost 7 bases, J lost 0 bases, and 13 bases lay in between. Germline CDR1 is ENHRY and CDR2 is SYGVKD. The CDR3 runs 14 residues. Comment on this clone: The sample carries other DNA sequences with the same CDR3.

The data were produced by immunoSEQ multiplex PCR, yet TCRdb's version contains in-frame clones alone and is incomplete. The profile shows roughly 350,000 clones, approximately 87% of them singletons. Specimen: peripheral blood. This sequence originates from a woman aged 25 to 39 with COVID-19, enrolled during active disease. The chain uses TRBV10-3 and TRBJ2-7; the D gene is possibly TRBD2 (6 bases). The DNA of the CDR3 is TGTGCCATCAAAACGGGGGTGAGCTCCTACGAGCAGTACTTC. It encodes CAIKTGVSSYEQYF.